This T cell receptor beta chain was identified during a study of PD-L1 blockade in urothelial cancer. Turning to the study itself: Blood was analyzed 3 weeks (second dose) and 6 weeks after treatment start.

This CDR3 contains 13 residues. Germline V gene data show CDR1 as MGHDK and CDR2 as SYGVNS. V lost 3 bases to trimming and J lost 6 bases, with 9 bases between them. Time point defined: pretreatment peripheral blood. The protocol was immunoSEQ multiplex PCR, while the TCRdb copy is restricted to in-frame clones and leaves out a portion. Of 95,000 to 100,000 clones listed, roughly 84% were seen once; the top ten hold approximately 2%. The table lists this clone with a count of one. The sequencing here drew on PBMCs, taken around atezolizumab (anti-PD-L1) treatment. The chain carries TRBV25-1 and TRBJ2-1, with D unresolved. The receptor's source is a man between 60 and 75 years old with urothelial cancer. CDR3 sequence (DNA): TGTGCCAGCAGTGAGGTGGCTCCCAATGAGCAGTTCTTC. Amino acid sequence: CASSEVAPNEQFF.